This TCR beta chain was captured by sequencing in a study of siplizumab effects on memory and regulatory T cells. The germline V gene has CDR1 SEHNR and CDR2 FQNEAQ (reference sequence). This CDR3 contains 14 residues. V lost 4 bases to trimming and J lost 6 bases, with 13 bases between them. Only one count was recorded for this clone. Sequencing used immunoSEQ multiplex PCR; TCRdb keeps in-frame clones, though not all of them. The sample has approximately 50,000 clones, roughly 93% seen once; the top ten hold about 15%. The chain has TRBV7-9 and TRBJ2-1; D uncertain. The sequence came from a human donor in good health. The sequenced material came from CD8+ T cells sorted from blood. The chain's CDR3 is CASSSRWEPNEQFF. The CDR3 nucleotides are TGTGCCAGCAGCTCTAGGTGGGAACCCAATGAGCAGTTCTTC.